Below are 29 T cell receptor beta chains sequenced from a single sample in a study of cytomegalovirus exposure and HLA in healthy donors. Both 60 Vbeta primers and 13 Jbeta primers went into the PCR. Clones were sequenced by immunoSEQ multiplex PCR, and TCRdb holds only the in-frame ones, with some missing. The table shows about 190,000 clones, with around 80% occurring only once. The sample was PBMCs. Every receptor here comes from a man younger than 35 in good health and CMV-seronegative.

CDR3 nucleotides: TGTGCCAGCAGTGAAGCGTACTCCTACGAGCAGTACTTC. Protein sequence: CASSEAYSYEQYF. This sequence joins TRBV6-1 and TRBJ2-7; no firm D call. CDR1 is MNHNS and CDR2 is SASEGT in the germline V gene. Trimming left V 0 bases short and J 0 bases short, with 3 bases between. CDR3 size: 13 residues.

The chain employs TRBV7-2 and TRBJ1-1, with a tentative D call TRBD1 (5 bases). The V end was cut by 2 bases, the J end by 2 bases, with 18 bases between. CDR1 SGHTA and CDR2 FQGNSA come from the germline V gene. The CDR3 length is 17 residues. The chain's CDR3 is CASSLSSTGQRNTEAFF. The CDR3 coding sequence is TGTGCCAGCAGCTTATCGAGCACAGGACAACGAAACACTGAAGCTTTCTTT.

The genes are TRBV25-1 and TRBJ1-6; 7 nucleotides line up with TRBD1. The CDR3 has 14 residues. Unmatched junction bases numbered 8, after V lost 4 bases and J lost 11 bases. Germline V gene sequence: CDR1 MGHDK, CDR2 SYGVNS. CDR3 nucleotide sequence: TGTGCCAGCAGTGGGCGACAGGGAATAACACCCCTCCACTTT. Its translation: CASSGRQGITPLHF.

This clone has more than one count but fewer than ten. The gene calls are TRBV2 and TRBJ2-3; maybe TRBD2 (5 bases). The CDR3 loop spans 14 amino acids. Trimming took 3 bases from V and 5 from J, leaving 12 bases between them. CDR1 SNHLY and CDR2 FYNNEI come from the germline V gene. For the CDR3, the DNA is TGTGCCAGCAGTGACTCGGGGATTGGAGATACGCAGTATTTT. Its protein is CASSDSGIGDTQYF.

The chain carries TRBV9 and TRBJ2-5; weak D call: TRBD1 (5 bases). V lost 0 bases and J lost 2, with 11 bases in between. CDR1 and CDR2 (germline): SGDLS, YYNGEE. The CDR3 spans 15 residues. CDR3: CASSVGGLLQETQYF. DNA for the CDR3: TGTGCCAGCAGCGTAGGGGGCCTACTTCAAGAGACCCAGTACTTC.

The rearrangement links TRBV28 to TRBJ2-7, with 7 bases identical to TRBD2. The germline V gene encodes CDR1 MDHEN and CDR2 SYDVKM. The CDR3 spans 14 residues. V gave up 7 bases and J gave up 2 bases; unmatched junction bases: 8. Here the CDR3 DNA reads TGTGCCAGCACGGGGACTATCCTTACCTACGAGCAGTACTTC. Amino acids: CASTGTILTYEQYF.

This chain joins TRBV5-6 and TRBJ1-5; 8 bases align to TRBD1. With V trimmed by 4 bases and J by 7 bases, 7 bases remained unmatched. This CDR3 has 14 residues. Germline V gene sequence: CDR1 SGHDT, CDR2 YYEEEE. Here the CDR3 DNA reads TGTGCCAGCAGCAAGGACAGGGCCGGGCAGCCCCAGCATTTT. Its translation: CASSKDRAGQPQHF.

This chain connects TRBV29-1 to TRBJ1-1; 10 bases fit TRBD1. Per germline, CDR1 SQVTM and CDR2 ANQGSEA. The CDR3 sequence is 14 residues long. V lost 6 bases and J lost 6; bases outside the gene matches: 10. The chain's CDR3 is CSVDTTGGYAEAFF. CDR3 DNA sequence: TGCAGCGTGGACACGACAGGGGGCTATGCTGAAGCTTTCTTT.

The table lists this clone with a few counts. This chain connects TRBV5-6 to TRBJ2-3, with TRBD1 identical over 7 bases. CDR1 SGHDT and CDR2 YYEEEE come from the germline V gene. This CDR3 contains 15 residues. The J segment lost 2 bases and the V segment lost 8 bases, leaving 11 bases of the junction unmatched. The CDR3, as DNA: TGTGCCAGTCGTACAGGGGACAATTCCACAGATACGCAGTATTTT. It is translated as CASRTGDNSTDTQYF.

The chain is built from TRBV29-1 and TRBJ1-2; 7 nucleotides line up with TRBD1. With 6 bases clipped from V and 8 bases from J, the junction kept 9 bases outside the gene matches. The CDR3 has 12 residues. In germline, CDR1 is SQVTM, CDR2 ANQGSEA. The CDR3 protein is CSVLLDREGYTF. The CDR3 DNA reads TGCAGCGTCCTCCTTGACAGGGAAGGCTACACCTTC.

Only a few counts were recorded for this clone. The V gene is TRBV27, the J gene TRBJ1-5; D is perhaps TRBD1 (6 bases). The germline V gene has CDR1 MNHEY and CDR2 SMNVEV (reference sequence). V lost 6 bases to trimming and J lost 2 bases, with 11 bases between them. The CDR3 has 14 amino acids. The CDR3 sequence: CASSLRQGNQPQHF. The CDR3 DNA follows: TGTGCCAGCAGCCTACGACAGGGCAATCAGCCCCAGCATTTT.

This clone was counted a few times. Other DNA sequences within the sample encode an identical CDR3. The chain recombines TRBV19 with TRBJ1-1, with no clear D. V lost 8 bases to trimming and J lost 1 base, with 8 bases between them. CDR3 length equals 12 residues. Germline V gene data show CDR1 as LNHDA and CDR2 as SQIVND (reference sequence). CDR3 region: CASSTGNTEAFF. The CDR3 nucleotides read TGTGCCAGTTCGACGGGGAACACTGAAGCTTTCTTT.

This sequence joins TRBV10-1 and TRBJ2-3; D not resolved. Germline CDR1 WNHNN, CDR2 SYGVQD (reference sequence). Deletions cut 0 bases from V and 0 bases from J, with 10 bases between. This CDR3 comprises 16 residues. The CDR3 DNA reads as TGCGCCAGCAGTGAGTCTAAGGCGGCTAGCACAGATACGCAGTATTTT. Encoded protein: CASSESKAASTDTQYF.

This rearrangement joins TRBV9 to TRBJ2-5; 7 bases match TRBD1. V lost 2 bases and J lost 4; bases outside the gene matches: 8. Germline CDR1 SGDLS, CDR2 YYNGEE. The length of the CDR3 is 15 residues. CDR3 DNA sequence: TGTGCCAGCAGCGTTACGACAGGGCTCGGAGAGACCCAGTACTTC. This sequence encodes CASSVTTGLGETQYF.

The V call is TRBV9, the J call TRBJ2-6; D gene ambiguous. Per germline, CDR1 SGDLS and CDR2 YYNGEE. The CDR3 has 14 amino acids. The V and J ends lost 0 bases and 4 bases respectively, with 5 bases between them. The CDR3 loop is CASSVAVGANVLTF. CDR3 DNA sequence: TGTGCCAGCAGCGTAGCCGTCGGGGCCAACGTCCTGACTTTC.

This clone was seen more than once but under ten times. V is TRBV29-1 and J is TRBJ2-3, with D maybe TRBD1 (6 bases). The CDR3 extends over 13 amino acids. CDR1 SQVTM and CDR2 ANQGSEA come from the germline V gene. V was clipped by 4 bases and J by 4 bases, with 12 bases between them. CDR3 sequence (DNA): TGCAGCGTTGGGACAGTTTTGGCAGATACGCAGTATTTT. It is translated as CSVGTVLADTQYF.

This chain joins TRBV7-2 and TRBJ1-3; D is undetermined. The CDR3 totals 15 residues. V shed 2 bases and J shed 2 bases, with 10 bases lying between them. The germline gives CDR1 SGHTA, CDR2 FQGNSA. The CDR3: CASSLQAGPGNTIYF. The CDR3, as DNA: TGTGCCAGCAGCTTACAGGCTGGGCCTGGAAACACCATATATTTT. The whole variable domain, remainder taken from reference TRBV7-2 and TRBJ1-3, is GAGVSQSPSNKVTEKGKDVELRCDPISGHTALYWYRQSLGQGLEFLIYFQGNSAPDKSGLPSDRFSAERTGGSVSTLTIQRTQQEDSAVYLCASSLQAGPGNTIYFGEGSWLTVV.

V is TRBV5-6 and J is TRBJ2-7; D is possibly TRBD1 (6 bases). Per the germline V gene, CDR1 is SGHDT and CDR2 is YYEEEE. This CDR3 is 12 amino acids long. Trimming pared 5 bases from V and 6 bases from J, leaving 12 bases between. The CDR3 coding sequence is TGTGCCAGCAGTGTGACAGGAGCCGAGCAGTACTTC. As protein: CASSVTGAEQYF.

The chain's CDR3 is CASTRRGVTEAFF. The CDR3 bases are TGTGCCAGCACCCGACGGGGGGTCACTGAAGCTTTCTTT. V gene TRBV28 combines with J gene TRBJ1-1; TRBD1 is a possible D gene (5 bases). The CDR3 contains 13 residues. The germline CDR1 and CDR2 sequences are MDHEN and SYDVKM. Between the trimmed V and J ends, which lost 7 bases and 4 bases, there was a span of 13 bases.

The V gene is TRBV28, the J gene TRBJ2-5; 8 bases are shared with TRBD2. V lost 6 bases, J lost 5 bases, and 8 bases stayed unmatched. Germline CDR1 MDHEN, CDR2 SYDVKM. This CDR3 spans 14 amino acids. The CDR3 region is CASSPGTSRETQYF. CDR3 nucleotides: TGTGCCAGCAGCCCCGGGACTAGTAGGGAGACCCAGTACTTC.

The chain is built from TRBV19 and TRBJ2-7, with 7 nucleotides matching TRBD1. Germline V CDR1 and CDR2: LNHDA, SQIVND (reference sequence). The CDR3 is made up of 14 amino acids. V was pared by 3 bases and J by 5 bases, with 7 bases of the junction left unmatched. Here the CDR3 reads CASSMRRQGDEQYF. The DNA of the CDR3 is TGTGCCAGTAGTATGAGGAGACAGGGCGACGAGCAGTACTTC.

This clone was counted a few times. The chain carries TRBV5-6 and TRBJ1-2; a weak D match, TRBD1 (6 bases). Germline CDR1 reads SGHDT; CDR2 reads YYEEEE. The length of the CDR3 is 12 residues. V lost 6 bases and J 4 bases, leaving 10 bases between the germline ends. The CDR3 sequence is CASTQGTYGYTF. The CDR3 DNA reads TGTGCCAGCACCCAGGGGACCTATGGCTACACCTTC.

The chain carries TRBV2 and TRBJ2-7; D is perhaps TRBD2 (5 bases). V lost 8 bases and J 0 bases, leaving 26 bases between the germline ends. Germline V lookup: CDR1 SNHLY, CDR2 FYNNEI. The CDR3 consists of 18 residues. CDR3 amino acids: CASLRMRAQPTSSYEQYF. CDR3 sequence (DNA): TGTGCCAGCCTTCGCATGAGGGCCCAACCCACAAGCTCCTACGAGCAGTACTTC.

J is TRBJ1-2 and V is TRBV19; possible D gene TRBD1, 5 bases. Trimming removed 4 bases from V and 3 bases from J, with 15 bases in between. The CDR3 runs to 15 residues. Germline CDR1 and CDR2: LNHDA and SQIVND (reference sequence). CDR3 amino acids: CASSSQATGHYGYTF. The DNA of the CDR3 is TGTGCCAGTAGTAGCCAGGCCACAGGCCACTATGGCTACACCTTC.

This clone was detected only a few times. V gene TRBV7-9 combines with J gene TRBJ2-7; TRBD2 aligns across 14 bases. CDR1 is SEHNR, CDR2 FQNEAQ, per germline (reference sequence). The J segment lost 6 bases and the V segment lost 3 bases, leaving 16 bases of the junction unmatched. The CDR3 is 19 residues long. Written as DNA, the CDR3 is TGTGCCAGCAGCTTCTACCCCGGGACTAGCGGGAGTAAGCTCCGCGAGCAGTACTTC. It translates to CASSFYPGTSGSKLREQYF.

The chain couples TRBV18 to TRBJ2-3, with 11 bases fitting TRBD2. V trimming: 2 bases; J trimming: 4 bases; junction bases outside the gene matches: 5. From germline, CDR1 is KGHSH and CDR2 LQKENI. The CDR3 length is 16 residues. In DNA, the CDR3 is TGTGCCAGCTCACCAGGGCTAGCGGGAGGTTCAGATACGCAGTATTTT. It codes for CASSPGLAGGSDTQYF.

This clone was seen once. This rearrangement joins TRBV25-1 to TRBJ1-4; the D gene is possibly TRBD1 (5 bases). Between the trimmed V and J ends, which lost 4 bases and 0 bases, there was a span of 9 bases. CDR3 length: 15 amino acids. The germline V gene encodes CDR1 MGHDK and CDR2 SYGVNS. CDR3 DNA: TGTGCCAGCAGTGTAGGAGGGGCAACTAATGAAAAACTGTTTTTT. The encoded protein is CASSVGGATNEKLFF.

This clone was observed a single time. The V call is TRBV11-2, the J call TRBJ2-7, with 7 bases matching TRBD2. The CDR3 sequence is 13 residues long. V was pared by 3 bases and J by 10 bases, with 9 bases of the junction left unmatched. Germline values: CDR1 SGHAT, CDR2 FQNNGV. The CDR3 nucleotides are TGTGCCAGCAGCTTCCGGGAGGAGGGCTTTCAGTACTTC. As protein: CASSFREEGFQYF.

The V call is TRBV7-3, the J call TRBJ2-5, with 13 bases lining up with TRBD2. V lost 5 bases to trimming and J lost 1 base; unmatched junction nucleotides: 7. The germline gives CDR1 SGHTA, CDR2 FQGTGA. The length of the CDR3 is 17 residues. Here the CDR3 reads CASSLIRLAGGQETQYF. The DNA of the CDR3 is TGTGCCAGCAGCCTCATCCGACTAGCGGGGGGCCAAGAGACCCAGTACTTC.